Below are 20 T cell receptor beta chains sequenced from a single sample in a study of neurological immune-mediated disorders (dated 2019 in TCRdb). The receptor library was made with 5' RACE. Sequencing instrument: Illumina HiSeq 2500. The raw public reads went through TCRdb reprocessing: fastp at Q25, MiXCR clone calling, in-frame beta chains kept. For every CDR3 protein sequence, its rows merge into one entry that carries the most common genes and DNA. This sample is represented by over 60,000 distinct CDR3 sequences; 4.5% to 6% of them were singletons. In total, the top ten clones hold roughly 2.2% of the sample. Sequenced input: PBMCs. All receptors derive from a woman in her 70s with multiple sclerosis.

This clonotype was counted ten times or more. The chain has TRBV25-1 and TRBJ1-3, with TRBD1 matching 8 bases. Germline-derived CDR1 and CDR2 are MGHDK and SYGVNS. V lost 7 bases and J lost 3; bases outside the gene matches: 2. The CDR3 is made up of 13 amino acids. Here the CDR3 DNA reads TGTGCCAGCACCAGGGGGCTTGGAAACACCATATATTTT. Translation gives CASTRGLGNTIYF.

This clonotype was seen ten or more times. The V and J genes are TRBV6-6 and TRBJ2-1; 8 bases align to TRBD2. In germline, CDR1 is MNHNY, CDR2 SVGAGI (reference sequence). V lost 4 bases, J lost 0 bases, and 8 bases stayed unmatched. The CDR3 contains 17 residues. As DNA, the CDR3 is TGTGCCAGCAGTTTCCCCCCCAGCGGGAGCTCCTACAATGAGCAGTTCTTC. It encodes CASSFPPSGSSYNEQFF.

The V call is TRBV14, the J call TRBJ1-1, with D unclear. CDR3 length: 16 residues. Germline loops: CDR1 SGHDN, CDR2 FVKESK. V was shortened by 0 bases and J by 0 bases, with 11 bases between the two germline ends. The CDR3 region is CASSQERRTVNTEAFF. In nucleotides, the CDR3 is TGTGCCAGCAGCCAAGAGAGGCGGACGGTGAACACTGAAGCTTTCTTT. Full variable domain (missing parts from reference TRBV14 and TRBJ1-1): EAGVTQFPSHSVIEKGQTVTLRCDPISGHDNLYWYRRVMGKEIKFLLHFVKESKQDESGMPNNRFLAERTGGTYSTLKVQPAELEDSGVYFCASSQERRTVNTEAFFGQGTRLTVV.

The sample holds many counts of this clonotype. This chain connects TRBV7-2 to TRBJ2-7, with TRBD2 identical over 10 bases. Germline V gene lookup returns CDR1 SGHTA and CDR2 FQGNSA. The junction had 9 bases not matched to a gene; V was cut back by 5 bases and J by 2 bases. The CDR3 is 16 residues long. The CDR3: CASSARGLAETYEQYF. CDR3 sequence (DNA): TGTGCCAGCAGCGCCCGAGGACTAGCGGAGACCTACGAGCAGTACTTC.

This clonotype was detected many times. The genes are TRBV7-9 and TRBJ2-1; D unresolved. The CDR3 is made up of 16 amino acids. Deletions cut 5 bases from V and 0 bases from J, with 14 bases between. Germline CDR1 SEHNR, CDR2 FQNEAQ (reference sequence). CDR3 in amino acids: CASSPFGGSSYNEQFF. The CDR3 region has the DNA TGTGCCAGCAGCCCGTTTGGCGGTAGCTCCTACAATGAGCAGTTCTTC.

Ten or more counts support this clonotype. This rearrangement joins TRBV6-2 or TRBV6-3 to TRBJ2-5; D unclear. The CDR3 runs 15 residues. V lost 0 bases and J lost 4, with 12 bases in between. Germline V lookup: CDR1 MNHEY, CDR2 SVGEGT. CDR3 in amino acids: CASSYSQARRETQYF. The CDR3 DNA is TGTGCCAGCAGTTACTCCCAGGCGCGTAGAGAGACCCAGTACTTC.

This clonotype was observed at least ten times. The genes are TRBV28 and TRBJ2-5, with 8 bases identical to TRBD1. This CDR3 has 16 amino acids. CDR1 and CDR2 from the germline V gene are MDHEN and SYDVKM. Trimming at V came to 5 bases and at J to 2 bases, leaving 10 bases not matched to a gene. The CDR3 DNA is TGTGCCAGCAGTAAAACTCGACAGGGGTTACAAGAGACCCAGTACTTC. The encoded protein is CASSKTRQGLQETQYF.

This clonotype was counted at least ten times. The chain links TRBV5-1 to TRBJ1-1; perhaps TRBD1 as D (5 bases). The CDR3 covers 14 residues. Per the germline V gene, CDR1 is SGHRS and CDR2 is YFSETQ. The V end lost 3 bases, the J end lost 2 bases, and 11 bases lay between the germline ends. The CDR3 coding sequence is TGCGCCAGCAGCTGGGGGGGACCAAACACTGAAGCTTTCTTT. Translated: CASSWGGPNTEAFF.

This clonotype was observed at least ten times. The chain joins TRBV20-1 to TRBJ1-1; TRBD1 matches at 9 bases. The CDR3 contains 10 residues. Germline assignment: CDR1 DFQATT and CDR2 SNEGSKA (reference sequence). This chain's CDR3 is CRLGTGSSFF. CDR3 DNA: TGCCGCCTCGGGACAGGGTCATCTTTCTTT.

Ten or more counts support this clonotype. This chain uses TRBV10-3 with TRBJ2-1, with TRBD1 identical over 9 bases. The CDR3 loop spans 13 amino acids. The trim removed 6 bases at V and 3 bases at J, leaving 0 bases unmatched. Germline CDR1 reads ENHRY; CDR2 reads SYGVKD. In nucleotides, the CDR3 is TGTGCCATCAGGGGACAGGGCTACAATGAGCAGTTCTTC. Translated, it gives CAIRGQGYNEQFF.

The CDR3 DNA sequence: TGTGCCAGCAGCCCACATGGACTAGCGGGGGTCTACGGGGCCACAGATACGCAGTATTTT. Its translation: CASSPHGLAGVYGATDTQYF. V and J are TRBV6-5 and TRBJ2-3; TRBD2 aligns across 13 bases. The CDR3 length is 20 residues. CDR1 is MNHEY and CDR2 is SVGAGI in the germline V gene. The trim removed 6 bases at V and 2 bases at J, leaving 17 bases unmatched.

In this sample, this clonotype turned up many times. This sequence joins TRBV6-1 and TRBJ1-2; possibly TRBD1 for D (5 bases). V was trimmed by 1 base and J by 2 bases, leaving 5 bases between them. The CDR3 is 13 residues long. Germline CDR1 is MNHNS and CDR2 is SASEGT. The CDR3 here is CASSEGGNYGYTF. The CDR3 bases are TGTGCCAGCAGTGAAGGGGGGAACTATGGCTACACCTTC.

There are many counts of this clonotype. This chain links TRBV20-1 with TRBJ2-5; D may be TRBD2 (5 bases). This CDR3 has 14 amino acids. CDR1 is DFQATT and CDR2 is SNEGSKA in the germline V gene (reference sequence). V lost 2 bases and J lost 5, with 15 bases in between. As DNA, the CDR3 is TGCAGTGCTAGACCTATCCTAGCTCGGGAGACCCAGTACTTC. It translates to CSARPILARETQYF.

This clonotype occurred many times. In DNA form, the CDR3 reads TGCAGTGCTAGAGGAACCGTGGACAGAAACTATGGCTACACCTTC. Its protein is CSARGTVDRNYGYTF. The V call is TRBV20-1, the J call TRBJ1-2, with D perhaps TRBD1 (6 bases). The CDR3 has 15 residues. V was shortened by 1 base and J by 2 bases, with 14 bases between the two germline ends. CDR1 is DFQATT and CDR2 is SNEGSKA in the germline V gene (reference sequence).

This clonotype was observed at least ten times. This chain links TRBV5-1 with TRBJ2-7, with a tentative D call TRBD1 (6 bases). Germline V lookup: CDR1 SGHRS, CDR2 YFSETQ. The CDR3 consists of 16 residues. Trimming removed 4 bases from V and 0 bases from J, with 17 bases in between. As DNA, the CDR3 is TGCGCCAGCAGCGAGGCGTTGACAGGACCCTCCTACGAGCAGTACTTC. Translation gives CASSEALTGPSYEQYF.

This clonotype was counted many times. This sequence joins TRBV11-2 and TRBJ2-3, with 7 bases lining up with TRBD2. Trimming removed 6 bases from V and 4 bases from J; junction bases left unmatched: 4. CDR1 is SGHAT, CDR2 FQNNGV, per germline. The CDR3 runs to 13 residues. The CDR3 nucleotides read TGTGCCAGCAGTCCCCGGGGGGCAGATACGCAGTATTTT. This encodes CASSPRGADTQYF.

The sample holds one count of this clonotype. The J gene is TRBJ1-6, the V gene TRBV3-1; 9 nucleotides match TRBD1. The V gene end was trimmed by 0 bases and the J gene end by 9 bases; junction bases not matched to a gene: 6. The CDR3 spans 16 residues. Germline CDR1 and CDR2: LGHDT and YNNKEL (reference sequence). This CDR3 is CASSQDPDRGGSPLHF. CDR3 coding DNA: TGTGCCAGCAGCCAAGATCCGGACAGGGGCGGTTCACCCCTCCACTTT. The full variable domain, in which reference TRBV3-1 and TRBJ1-6 provide the parts outside the CDR3, is DTAVSQTPKYLVTQMGNDKSIKCEQNLGHDTMYWYKQDSKKFLKIMFSYNNKELIINETVPNRFSPKSPDKAHLNLHINSLELGDSAVYFCASSQDPDRGGSPLHFGNGTRLTVT.

This clonotype showed up many times. The chain has TRBV27 and TRBJ2-7; 7 nucleotides line up with TRBD2. The CDR3 loop spans 14 amino acids. CDR1 is MNHEY and CDR2 is SMNVEV in the germline V gene (reference sequence). V was clipped by 3 bases and J by 2 bases; unmatched bases: 4. The CDR3 DNA reads TGTGCCAGCAGTTTTTCTAGCGGTACCTACGAGCAGTACTTC. Amino acids: CASSFSSGTYEQYF.

This clonotype was observed at least ten times. The CDR3: CAIRAGTSGAQETQYF. CDR3 bases: TGTGCCATCAGAGCCGGGACTAGCGGGGCACAAGAGACCCAGTACTTC. The V and J genes are TRBV10-3 and TRBJ2-5; 13 bases are shared with TRBD2. This CDR3 has 16 residues. The V and J ends lost 6 bases and 2 bases, in that order; junction bases with no gene match: 6. The germline gives CDR1 ENHRY, CDR2 SYGVKD.

The J gene is TRBJ1-2, the V gene TRBV20-1; TRBD1 matches at 8 bases. J was trimmed by 1 base and V by 0 bases; bases with no gene match: 7. CDR1 and CDR2 (germline): DFQATT, SNEGSKA (reference sequence). The CDR3 consists of 16 residues. Here the CDR3 DNA reads TGCAGTGCTAGAGAGTGGGACAGGACCTTTAACTATGGCTACACCTTC. It specifies CSAREWDRTFNYGYTF.